The clone carrying this T cell receptor beta chain has a handful of counts. The source of the sample is a study of identical twins. Per germline, CDR1 MDHEN and CDR2 SYDVKM. Trimming pared 10 bases from V and 6 bases from J, leaving 18 bases between. The CDR3 sequence is 13 residues long. Via MiXCR, TCRdb re-called the 5' RACE reads, giving one row per CDR3 protein. This repertoire shows about 520,000 distinct CDR3 sequences, less than 25% found once; its top ten account for 0.91%. This sample was shared with a second study, whose subject was T cells expressing NK-cell markers.

This clonotype was sampled from a young woman in good health. The rearrangement uses TRBV28 and TRBJ1-2, with a possible D match to TRBD1 (6 bases). Material: CD4+ T cells sorted from blood. In DNA, the CDR3 is TGTGCCACTTTTGACAGGAAGGGCCATGGCTACACCTTC. It yields the protein CATFDRKGHGYTF.